These 9 T cell receptor beta chains originate from one sample sequenced in a study of human T cells and chemical hapten exposure. As for time point: pre-sensitization, week 0. Treatment meaning: therapeutic diphenylcyclopropenone sensitization with weekly scalp DPC. TCRdb redid the calling of the RACE reads with MiXCR, one entry per CDR3 protein. The data contain around 120,000 distinct CDR3 sequences, approximately 13% of them seen just once; the ten biggest clones take up approximately 2.6%. The input for sequencing was whole blood, taken in connection with sensitization to the hapten diphenylcyclopropenone (DPC). These receptors were collected from a young woman with alopecia areata. Some clones in this sample may be carry-over from other donors' samples.

This clonotype was seen many times. This sequence joins TRBV7-6 and TRBJ2-1; 11 bases are a match to TRBD2. Per the germline V gene, CDR1 is SGHVS and CDR2 is FNYEAQ. The ends lost 3 bases at V and 5 bases at J; junction bases unmatched: 12. The CDR3 is made up of 18 amino acids. The CDR3 DNA follows: TGTGCCAGCAGCTTTAGACCTGCCGGGACTAGCGGACACAATGAGCAGTTCTTC. Its translation: CASSFRPAGTSGHNEQFF.

This rearrangement joins TRBV20-1 to TRBJ2-7; the D call may be TRBD1 or TRBD2 (6 bases each). CDR3 length equals 15 residues. With 0 bases removed from V and 3 bases from J, the gap between germline ends came to 15 bases. Germline V gives CDR1 DFQATT, CDR2 SNEGSKA (reference sequence). The CDR3 sequence is CSARDGGGANYEQYF. CDR3 DNA sequence: TGCAGTGCTAGAGACGGGGGCGGGGCTAACTACGAGCAGTACTTC.

V gene TRBV12-3 or TRBV12-4 combines with J gene TRBJ1-3, with 9 bases fitting TRBD1. This CDR3 contains 20 residues. J was trimmed by 9 bases and V by 1 base; bases with no gene match: 22. This CDR3 reads CASSLGPGQGLGEPRSTIYF. The DNA for the CDR3 is TGTGCCAGCAGTTTAGGTCCGGGACAGGGCCTCGGAGAACCTAGATCCACCATATATTTT.

The chain joins TRBV7-8 to TRBJ2-1, with D unclear. The CDR3 sequence is 14 residues long. Germline V CDR1 and CDR2: SGHVS, FQNEAQ. Trimming pared 1 base from V and 2 bases from J, leaving 6 bases between. The CDR3 DNA is TGTGCCAGCAGCTTAGGGGGAACCTACAATGAGCAGTTCTTC. It yields the protein CASSLGGTYNEQFF.

In its sample, this clonotype was seen many times. The V and J genes are TRBV2 and TRBJ2-2, with 11 positions matching TRBD2. This CDR3 region has 17 residues. Trimming removed 4 bases from V and 4 bases from J; junction bases left unmatched: 8. CDR1 SNHLY and CDR2 FYNNEI come from the germline V gene. The CDR3 loop reads CASSATSGGMGTGELFF. CDR3 nucleotides: TGTGCCAGCAGTGCTACTAGCGGGGGAATGGGCACCGGGGAGCTGTTTTTT.

This clonotype was detected only a few times. This chain uses TRBV4-3 with TRBJ1-5; tentatively, D is TRBD1 (6 bases). The germline V gene has CDR1 LGHNA and CDR2 YSLEER. Trimming left V 6 bases short and J 1 base short, with 13 bases between. The CDR3 runs to 15 residues. CDR3 sequence: CASRPGTSSNQPQHF. CDR3 sequence (DNA): TGCGCCAGCAGACCCGGGACATCGAGCAATCAGCCCCAGCATTTT.

This clonotype has only a few counts. This sequence joins TRBV20-1 and TRBJ1-2, with a possible D match to TRBD1 (5 bases). The germline V gene has CDR1 DFQATT and CDR2 SNEGSKA (reference sequence). The CDR3 extends over 13 amino acids. The V end lost 3 bases, the J end lost 4 bases, and 12 bases lay between the germline ends. CDR3 DNA sequence: TGCAGTGCTAGTCACAGGAGTCTCTATGGCTACACCTTC. As protein: CSASHRSLYGYTF.

The rearrangement links TRBV20-1 to TRBJ2-7; D possibly corresponds to TRBD2 (7 bases). Deletions cut 3 bases from V and 5 bases from J, with 20 bases between. CDR1 is DFQATT, CDR2 SNEGSKA, per germline (reference sequence). This CDR3 contains 15 residues. CDR3 protein: CSARAKGGPRDEQYF. The DNA of the CDR3 is TGCAGTGCTAGGGCTAAGGGGGGGCCTAGAGACGAGCAGTACTTC.

V and J are TRBV7-2 and TRBJ2-7; unclear D gene. From germline, CDR1 is SGHTA and CDR2 FQGNSA. There are 15 residues in the CDR3. V was cut by 1 base and J by 0 bases, with 10 bases left in between. CDR3 region: CASSLGKLSSYEQYF. Written as DNA, the CDR3 is TGTGCCAGCAGCTTAGGGAAATTGAGCTCCTACGAGCAGTACTTC.